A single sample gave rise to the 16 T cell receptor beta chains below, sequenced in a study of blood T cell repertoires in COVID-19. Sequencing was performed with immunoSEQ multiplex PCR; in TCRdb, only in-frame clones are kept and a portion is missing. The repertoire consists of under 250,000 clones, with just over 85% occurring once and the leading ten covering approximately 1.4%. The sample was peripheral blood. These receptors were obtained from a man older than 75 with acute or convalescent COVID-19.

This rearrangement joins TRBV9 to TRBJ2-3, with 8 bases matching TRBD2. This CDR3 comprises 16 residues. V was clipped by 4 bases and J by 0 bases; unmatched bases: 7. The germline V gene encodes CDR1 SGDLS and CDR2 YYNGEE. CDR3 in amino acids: CASSTPGGVSTDTQYF. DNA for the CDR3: TGTGCCAGCAGCACCCCGGGGGGGGTTAGCACAGATACGCAGTATTTT.

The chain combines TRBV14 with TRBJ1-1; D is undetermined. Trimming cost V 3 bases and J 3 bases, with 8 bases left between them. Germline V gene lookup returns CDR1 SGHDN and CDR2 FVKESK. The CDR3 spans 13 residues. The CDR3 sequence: CASSQQTYTEAFF. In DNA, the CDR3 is TGTGCCAGCAGCCAGCAGACTTACACTGAAGCTTTCTTT.

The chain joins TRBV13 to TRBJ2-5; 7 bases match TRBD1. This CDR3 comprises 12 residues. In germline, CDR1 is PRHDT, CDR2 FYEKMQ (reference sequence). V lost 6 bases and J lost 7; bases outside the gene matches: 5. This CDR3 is CASRASGGTQYF. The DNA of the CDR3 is TGTGCCAGCAGGGCATCAGGGGGGACCCAGTACTTC.

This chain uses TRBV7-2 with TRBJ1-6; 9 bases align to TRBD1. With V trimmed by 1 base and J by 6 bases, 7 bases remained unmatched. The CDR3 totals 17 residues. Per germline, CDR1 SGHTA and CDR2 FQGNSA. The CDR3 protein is CASSLGLPGQGNSPLHF. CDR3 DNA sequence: TGTGCCAGCAGCTTAGGGCTCCCGGGACAGGGTAATTCACCCCTCCACTTT.

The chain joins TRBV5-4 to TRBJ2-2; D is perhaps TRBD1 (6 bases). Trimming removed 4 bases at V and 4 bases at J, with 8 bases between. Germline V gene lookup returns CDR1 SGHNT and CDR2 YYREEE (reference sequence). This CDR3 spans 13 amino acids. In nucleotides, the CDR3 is TGTGCCAGCAGCCAGGGGACCACCGGGGAGCTGTTTTTT. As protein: CASSQGTTGELFF.

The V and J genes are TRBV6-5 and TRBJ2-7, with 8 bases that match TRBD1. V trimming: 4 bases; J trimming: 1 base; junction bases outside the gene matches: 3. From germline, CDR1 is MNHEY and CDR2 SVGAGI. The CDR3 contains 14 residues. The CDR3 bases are TGTGCCAGCAGTTTCCGACAGGGGTCCTACGAGCAGTACTTC. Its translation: CASSFRQGSYEQYF.

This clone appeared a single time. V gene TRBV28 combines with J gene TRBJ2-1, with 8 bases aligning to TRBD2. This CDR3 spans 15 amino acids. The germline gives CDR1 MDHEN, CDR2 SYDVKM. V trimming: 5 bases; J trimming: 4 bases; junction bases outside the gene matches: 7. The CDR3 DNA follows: TGTGCCAGCAGTCCCTGGACTAGCCGGTACAATGAGCAGTTCTTC. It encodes CASSPWTSRYNEQFF.

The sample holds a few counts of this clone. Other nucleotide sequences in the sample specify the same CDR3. DNA for the CDR3: TGTGCCAGCAGACAACAGGGAGTGAGCAATCAGCCCCAGCATTTT. The encoded protein is CASRQQGVSNQPQHF. The gene calls are TRBV2 and TRBJ1-5, with D tentatively TRBD1 (6 bases). With 6 bases removed from V and 1 base from J, the gap between germline ends came to 13 bases. The V gene's germline CDR1 is SNHLY and CDR2 FYNNEI. This CDR3 is 15 amino acids long.

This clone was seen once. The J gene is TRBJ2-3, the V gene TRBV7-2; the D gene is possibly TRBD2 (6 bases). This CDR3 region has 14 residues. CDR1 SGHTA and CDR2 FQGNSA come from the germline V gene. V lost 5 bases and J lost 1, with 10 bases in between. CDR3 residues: CASSQEGRTDTQYF. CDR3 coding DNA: TGTGCCAGCAGCCAGGAGGGCCGCACAGATACGCAGTATTTT.

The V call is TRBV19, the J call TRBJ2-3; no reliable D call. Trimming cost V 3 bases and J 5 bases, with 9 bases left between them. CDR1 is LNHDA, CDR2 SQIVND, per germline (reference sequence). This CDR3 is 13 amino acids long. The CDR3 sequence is CASSIRFGDTQYF. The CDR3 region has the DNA TGTGCCAGTAGTATCCGGTTTGGAGATACGCAGTATTTT.

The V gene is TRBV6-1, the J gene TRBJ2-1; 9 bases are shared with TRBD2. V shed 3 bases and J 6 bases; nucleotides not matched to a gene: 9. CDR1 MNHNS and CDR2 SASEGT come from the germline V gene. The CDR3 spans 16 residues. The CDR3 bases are TGTGCCAGCAGTGAGACAACCGGCGGGGGGGCCAATGAGCAGTTCTTC. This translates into CASSETTGGGANEQFF.

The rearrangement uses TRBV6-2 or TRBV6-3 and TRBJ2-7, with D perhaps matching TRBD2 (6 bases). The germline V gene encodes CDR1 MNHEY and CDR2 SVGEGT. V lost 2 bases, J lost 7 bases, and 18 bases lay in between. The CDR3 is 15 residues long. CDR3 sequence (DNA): TGTGCCAGCAGTTACACCGAGCCTAGCGTCGGGGAGCAGTACTTC. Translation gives CASSYTEPSVGEQYF.

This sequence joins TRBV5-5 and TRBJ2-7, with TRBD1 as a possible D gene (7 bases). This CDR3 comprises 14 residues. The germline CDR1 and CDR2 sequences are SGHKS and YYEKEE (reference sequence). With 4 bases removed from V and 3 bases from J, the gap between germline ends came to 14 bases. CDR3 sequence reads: CASSTSGGNYEQYF. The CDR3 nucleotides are TGTGCCAGCAGCACCTCAGGGGGGAACTACGAGCAGTACTTC.

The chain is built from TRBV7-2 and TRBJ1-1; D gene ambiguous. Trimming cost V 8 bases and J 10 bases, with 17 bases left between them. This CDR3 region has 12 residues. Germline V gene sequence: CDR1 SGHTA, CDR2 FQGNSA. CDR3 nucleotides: TGTGCCAGCGGCGACCGGGTTTCGGGAGCTTTCTTT. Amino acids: CASGDRVSGAFF.

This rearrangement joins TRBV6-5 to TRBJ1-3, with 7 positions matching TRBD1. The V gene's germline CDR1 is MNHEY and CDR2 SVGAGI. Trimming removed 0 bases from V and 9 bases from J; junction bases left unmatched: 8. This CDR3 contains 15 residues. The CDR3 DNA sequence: TGTGCCAGCAGTTACTCGAGACAGGGCCTAAGCACCATATATTTT. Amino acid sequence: CASSYSRQGLSTIYF.

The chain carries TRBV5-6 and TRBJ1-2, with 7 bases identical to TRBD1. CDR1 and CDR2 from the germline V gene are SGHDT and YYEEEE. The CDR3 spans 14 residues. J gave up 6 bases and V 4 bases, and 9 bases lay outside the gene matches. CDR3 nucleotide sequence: TGTGCCAGCAGCCTTTGGAACAGGGGCGATGGCTACACCTTC. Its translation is CASSLWNRGDGYTF.